Sequencing of this T cell receptor (beta chain) was carried out in a study of memory B cells and T cells in multiple sclerosis. Study-wide findings and caveats: Clone-set sizes differed between compartments, so shared clonotype counts needed normalization.

For this clone: Its antigen is undetermined.

V lost 8 bases to trimming and J lost 4 bases; unmatched junction nucleotides: 2. This CDR3 has 12 residues. The V gene's germline CDR1 is LNHDA and CDR2 SQIVND (reference sequence). Produced via immunoSEQ multiplex PCR; TCRdb's table is partial and in-frame only. This table holds about 15,000 clones, about 70% found once. The J gene is TRBJ2-7, the V gene TRBV19, with 10 bases fitting TRBD1. The sequence came from a human donor with multiple sclerosis. The sequencing input was memory (CD45RO+) CD4+ T cells from blood. The CDR3 loop reads CASAGQGYEQYF. The CDR3 DNA follows: TGTGCCAGTGCGGGACAGGGGTACGAGCAGTACTTC. The full variable domain, completed using reference TRBV19 and TRBJ2-7, is DGGITQSPKYLFRKEGQNVTLSCEQNLNHDAMYWYRQDPGQGLRLIYYSQIVNDFQKGDIAEGYSVSREKKESFPLTVTSAQKNPTAFYLCASAGQGYEQYFGPGTRLTVT.